This TCR beta chain was sequenced during a study of blood T cell repertoires in COVID-19 (dated by TCRdb to the early 2020s). About the study as a whole: Samples covering the acute and convalescent phases of COVID-19 were provided by collaborators in the United States, Italy and Spain. The prospective study material was composed of cDNA or gDNA derived from T cells, B-cell-depleted T cells, or PBMCs. Subjects who had been exposed to COVID-19, were actively infected with it, or had recovered from it provided the deeply sampled blood TCRbeta repertoires that made up the dataset. The repertoires were released in a freely available public database intended as a resource for research on the immune response to SARS-CoV-2. The samples were drawn from the first 160 participants of the ongoing ImmuneRACE study and from 1,200 or so subjects provided by 6 global collaborators. The sample metadata nearly always contained a de-identified subject ID, COVID-19 status, age in years and sex. Where available, HLA class I and class II types were obtained from metadata supplied by the sample provider rather than from assay-based typing. Summary of the overall study and its limitations: Clinical and demographic metadata were provided uncurated, with the amount varying by source and participant.

TCRbeta CDR3 regions were amplified from genomic DNA by means of the immunoSEQ Assay, a bias-controlled multiplex PCR. For the original study's pipeline: The number of nucleated cells in each sample was estimated by amplification of reference gene primers within the assay. To quantify the absolute abundance of each unique TCRbeta CDR3 rearrangement, sequence reads were collapsed and filtered. Productive Simpson clonality was computed per sample as the square root of Simpson's diversity index over productive rearrangements. TCRdb's version of the immuneACCESS table is confined to in-frame rearrangements and falls short of the full clone set. An unresolved V gene accounts for under half of the shortfall where checked; the remainder is of unknown origin. The V and J calls and clone size come from that table; D and trimming were worked out from the DNA. This sample comprises 200,000 to 300,000 clones, roughly 80% of them detected only once. Roughly 7.9% of the sample goes to the ten largest clones.

Each collaborating institution followed its own protocols to collect whole blood in K2EDTA tubes. For TCRbeta analysis, collaborators shipped samples as frozen whole blood, isolated PBMCs, or DNA extracted from either of those sample types. Comment on this clone: The antigen it binds to is not known. The record has no base qualities; no much larger clone is one base away.

The CDR3, from cysteine to phenylalanine, totals 17 residues. This entry keeps only the CDR3 DNA: 51 bases, framed from base 1. From the germline V gene, CDR1 is SGHVS and CDR2 is FQNEAQ. V has 5 bases trimmed and J has 4 bases trimmed; junction bases matching no gene number 15. The TCR comes from a woman older than 75 with acute or convalescent COVID-19. Recombination linked TRBV7-8 to TRBJ1-2; TRBD1 lines up with 8 middle nucleotides. The sequenced sample consisted of peripheral blood. The nucleotide sequence reads as follows: TGTGCCAGCAGCGAATTGGGACAGGCCATGAGGTTCTATGGCTACACCTTC. This encodes CASSELGQAMRFYGYTF.